The 24 T cell receptor beta chains reported below all come from one sample, sequenced in a study of molecular identifiers for immune sequencing clone quantification. TCRdb recomputed calls from the PCR reads with MiXCR, one row per CDR3 protein. The table has 90,000 to 120,000 distinct CDR3 sequences, roughly 38% seen once. Sequencing was performed on naive CD8+ T cells from blood, with Jurkat cell RNA spiked in. As for subset: FACS-sorted CD8+CD4-CCR7+CD45RA+ naive T cells. All receptors derive from a human donor in good health. Some libraries in this study had Jurkat cell RNA spiked in.

In its sample, this clonotype was seen a few times. The gene calls are TRBV28 and TRBJ2-7, with a possible D match to TRBD2 (6 bases). The CDR3 spans 13 residues. The V end lost 1 base, the J end lost 2 bases, and 6 bases lay between the germline ends. The germline V gene encodes CDR1 MDHEN and CDR2 SYDVKM. In DNA, the CDR3 is TGTGCCAGCAGTTTATCGGGAGCCTACGAGCAGTACTTC. It encodes CASSLSGAYEQYF.

Only a few counts were recorded for this clonotype. The chain carries TRBV14 and TRBJ2-7, with unresolved D. Germline V gene lookup returns CDR1 SGHDN and CDR2 FVKESK. Trimming took 4 bases from V and 2 from J, leaving 6 bases between them. This CDR3 has 12 amino acids. CDR3: CASSRGPYEQYF. DNA of the CDR3: TGTGCCAGCAGCCGAGGACCCTACGAGCAGTACTTC.

This clonotype has a count of ten or more. The chain combines TRBV20-1 with TRBJ2-4; D uncertain. CDR1 and CDR2 from the germline V gene are DFQATT and SNEGSKA (reference sequence). V gave up 3 bases and J gave up 5 bases, with 5 bases separating them. The CDR3 totals 11 residues. The CDR3 nucleotides read TGCAGTGCTAGGACACAAAACATTCAGTACTTC. This encodes CSARTQNIQYF.

This clonotype was counted many times. V usage is TRBV28 and J usage is TRBJ1-1, with D possibly matching TRBD1 (6 bases). Germline CDR1 reads MDHEN; CDR2 reads SYDVKM. The CDR3 covers 13 residues. Deletions cut 5 bases from V and 3 bases from J, with 10 bases between. DNA of the CDR3: TGTGCCAGCAGTGCCGCAGGGGACACTGAAGCTTTCTTT. It specifies CASSAAGDTEAFF.

V usage is TRBV6-2 or TRBV6-3 and J usage is TRBJ2-1, with TRBD2 as a possible D gene (6 bases). Trimming removed 8 bases from V and 6 bases from J, with 17 bases in between. This CDR3 comprises 14 residues. Germline V CDR1 and CDR2: MNHEY, SVGEGT. CDR3 DNA sequence: TGTGCCAGCTCCAACGGAGGGTTCTTCAATGAGCAGTTCTTC. Translation: CASSNGGFFNEQFF.

The rearrangement links TRBV20-1 to TRBJ2-1; 9 bases line up with TRBD2. Trimming removed 3 bases from V and 8 bases from J; junction bases left unmatched: 14. This CDR3 is 16 amino acids long. CDR1 is DFQATT, CDR2 SNEGSKA, per germline (reference sequence). The CDR3 DNA reads as TGCAGTGCTAGGGTCTCGCGCGGGAGGGCCTTGGATGAGCAGTTCTTC. This sequence encodes CSARVSRGRALDEQFF.

Many counts were recorded for this clonotype. CDR3 protein: CSAPAADIYNEQFF. The DNA for the CDR3 is TGCAGTGCGCCAGCAGCGGACATATACAATGAGCAGTTCTTC. The chain couples TRBV20-1 to TRBJ2-1, with D perhaps matching TRBD1 or TRBD2 (5 bases each). This CDR3 contains 14 residues. The V end lost 6 bases, the J end lost 4 bases, and 16 bases lay between the germline ends. Germline CDR1 DFQATT, CDR2 SNEGSKA (reference sequence).

The rearrangement uses TRBV11-2 and TRBJ2-5; 8 bases align to TRBD2. The CDR3 is made up of 14 amino acids. Germline V lookup: CDR1 SGHAT, CDR2 FQNNGV. Unmatched junction bases numbered 5, after V lost 5 bases and J lost 3 bases. The CDR3 sequence: CASSRGGREETQYF. The CDR3 DNA reads TGTGCCAGCAGCCGCGGGGGGCGGGAAGAGACCCAGTACTTC.

The V gene is TRBV9, the J gene TRBJ2-3; D may be TRBD2 (5 bases). The CDR3 is 15 amino acids. Germline CDR1 SGDLS, CDR2 YYNGEE. V was pared by 2 bases and J by 0 bases, with 10 bases between. The CDR3 coding sequence is TGTGCCAGCAGCGTTTACGGGATTAGCACAGATACGCAGTATTTT. Its protein product is CASSVYGISTDTQYF.

Comments on this clonotype: A read error may account for a junction end that differs from germline. V is TRBV12-3 or TRBV12-4 and J is TRBJ2-7; D perhaps matches TRBD1 (6 bases). The CDR3 is 13 amino acids. For the CDR3, the DNA is TGTGCCAGCAGTTTTTTGGGGGCCGCGTCGCGATTCTTC. It yields the protein CASSFLGAASRFF.

The chain carries TRBV5-4 and TRBJ1-4; weak D call: TRBD1 (5 bases). Trimming pared 4 bases from V and 8 bases from J, leaving 15 bases between. CDR3 size: 14 residues. Germline assignment: CDR1 SGHNT and CDR2 YYREEE (reference sequence). The CDR3 DNA sequence: TGTGCCAGCAGCCGGGACCTACTCGGAGAAAAACTGTTTTTT. It encodes CASSRDLLGEKLFF.

The chain is built from TRBV4-1 and TRBJ2-7; D gene ambiguous. Germline CDR1 MGHRA, CDR2 YSYEKL. The CDR3 has 14 residues. The V end was cut by 6 bases, the J end by 2 bases, with 14 bases between. CDR3 loop: CASRPAVGTYEQYF. The CDR3 bases are TGCGCCAGCAGGCCTGCCGTAGGCACCTACGAGCAGTACTTC.

In this sample, this clonotype turned up many times. The chain carries TRBV20-1 and TRBJ2-7; D unresolved. Germline loops: CDR1 DFQATT, CDR2 SNEGSKA (reference sequence). This CDR3 is 10 amino acids long. Between the trimmed V and J ends, which lost 6 bases and 3 bases, there was a span of 6 bases. CDR3 DNA: TGCAGTGCGGGCCACTACGAGCAGTACTTC. The encoded protein is CSAGHYEQYF.

The chain couples TRBV5-1 to TRBJ2-1; the D gene is possibly TRBD2 (5 bases). Trimming removed 2 bases at V and 3 bases at J, with 12 bases between. Germline V CDR1 and CDR2: SGHRS, YFSETQ. The CDR3 loop spans 15 amino acids. DNA of the CDR3: TGCGCCAGCAGCTTTGCGGCTAGCAGCTACAATGAGCAGTTCTTC. Translating gives CASSFAASSYNEQFF.

This clonotype was found many times. The chain joins TRBV29-1 to TRBJ2-1; 7 bases are shared with TRBD2. V lost 4 bases to trimming and J lost 4 bases; unmatched junction nucleotides: 4. This CDR3 spans 13 amino acids. Per germline, CDR1 SQVTM and CDR2 ANQGSEA. CDR3 sequence (DNA): TGCAGCGTTGCGACTAGCAATTACAATGAGCAGTTCTTC. It translates to CSVATSNYNEQFF.

The genes are TRBV11-1 and TRBJ2-7; 13 nucleotides match TRBD2. Per germline, CDR1 SGHAT and CDR2 FQDESV (reference sequence). The CDR3 covers 17 residues. V dropped 3 bases and J dropped 3; count of bases not matched to a gene: 8. The CDR3 loop reads CASSFTSGRALSYEQYF. The DNA of the CDR3 is TGTGCCAGCAGCTTTACTAGCGGGAGGGCCTTAAGCTACGAGCAGTACTTC. Using reference TRBV11-1 and TRBJ2-7 for the parts outside the CDR3, the full variable domain is EAEVAQSPRYKITEKSQAVAFWCDPISGHATLYWYRQILGQGPELLVQFQDESVVDDSQLPKDRFSAERLKGVDSTLKIQPAELGDSAMYLCASSFTSGRALSYEQYFGPGTRLTVT.

This clonotype was picked up many times. The rearrangement joins TRBV7-9 to TRBJ1-6; no clear D. Trimming shortened V by 1 base and J by 7 bases, and 14 bases separated the two germline ends. The CDR3 loop spans 16 amino acids. Germline lookup yields CDR1 SEHNR and CDR2 FQNEAQ (reference sequence). In DNA, the CDR3 is TGTGCCAGCAGCTTAGTCCCCTCAGGCCAGAATTCACCCCTCCACTTT. Its protein is CASSLVPSGQNSPLHF.

This chain joins TRBV19 and TRBJ1-1; no definite D call. This CDR3 has 13 residues. The V and J ends lost 4 bases and 1 base respectively, with 7 bases between them. CDR1 and CDR2 from the germline V gene are LNHDA and SQIVND (reference sequence). CDR3 DNA sequence: TGTGCCAGTAGTAGTGGATGGAACACTGAAGCTTTCTTT. This gives the protein CASSSGWNTEAFF. The full variable domain, rest sourced from reference TRBV19 and TRBJ1-1, is DGGITQSPKYLFRKEGQNVTLSCEQNLNHDAMYWYRQDPGQGLRLIYYSQIVNDFQKGDIAEGYSVSREKKESFPLTVTSAQKNPTAFYLCASSSGWNTEAFFGQGTRLTVV.

The CDR3 here is CASSQDYDWTSGNEQYF. The CDR3 DNA reads TGCGCCAGCAGCCAAGATTACGATTGGACTAGCGGGAACGAGCAGTACTTC. The J gene is TRBJ2-7, the V gene TRBV4-3; 12 positions match TRBD2. This CDR3 is 17 amino acids long. The V gene end was trimmed by 0 bases and the J gene end by 5 bases; junction bases not matched to a gene: 8. CDR1 LGHNA and CDR2 YSLEER come from the germline V gene.

This chain links TRBV5-6 with TRBJ2-7, with TRBD1 identical over 7 bases. The J segment lost 2 bases and the V segment lost 2 bases, leaving 7 bases of the junction unmatched. The CDR3 totals 15 residues. The germline V gene encodes CDR1 SGHDT and CDR2 YYEEEE. The CDR3 DNA follows: TGTGCCAGCAGCTTCCCGGACAGGCTCCCCTACGAGCAGTACTTC. Translating gives CASSFPDRLPYEQYF.

Concerning this clonotype: This may be a read error: a much more frequent sequence differs by one nucleotide. This rearrangement joins TRBV20-1 to TRBJ1-5; unclear D gene. The V end lost 3 bases, the J end lost 1 base, and 10 bases lay between the germline ends. The CDR3 length is 14 residues. Germline loops: CDR1 DFQATT, CDR2 SNEGSKA (reference sequence). The CDR3 bases are TGCAGTGCTAGTGAGTACGGAAGCAATCAGCCCCAGCATTTT. Its protein product is CSASEYGSNQPQHF.

This clonotype was recorded many times. The V and J genes are TRBV29-1 and TRBJ2-3; possibly TRBD2 for D (5 bases). The V gene's germline CDR1 is SQVTM and CDR2 ANQGSEA. This CDR3 has 13 residues. The V and J ends lost 4 bases and 4 bases respectively, with 12 bases between them. The CDR3 loop reads CSVGGANADTQYF. Written as DNA, the CDR3 is TGCAGCGTTGGGGGAGCAAATGCAGATACGCAGTATTTT.

This clonotype was detected a few times. The rearrangement links TRBV7-9 to TRBJ2-7; D uncertain. The germline V gene has CDR1 SEHNR and CDR2 FQNEAQ (reference sequence). Between the trimmed V and J ends, which lost 0 bases and 3 bases, there was a span of 9 bases. This CDR3 region has 14 residues. This CDR3 reads CASSLAPGNYEQYF. CDR3 bases: TGTGCCAGCAGCTTAGCCCCCGGCAACTACGAGCAGTACTTC.

CDR3: CASATLSGANVLTF. In DNA form, the CDR3 reads TGTGCCAGCGCGACCCTCTCTGGGGCCAACGTCCTGACTTTC. The rearrangement links TRBV18 to TRBJ2-6; D gene ambiguous. CDR3 size: 14 residues. Trimming left V 8 bases short and J 0 bases short, with 8 bases between. Germline V gene data show CDR1 as KGHSH and CDR2 as LQKENI.